This TCR beta chain was captured by sequencing in a study of persistence of HIV-infected CD4 T cells. Study context: Anti-CD3/anti-CD28 beads activated more cells than antigen stimulation did.

The ends lost 1 base at V and 0 bases at J; junction bases unmatched: 4. The CDR3 has 16 amino acids. Germline V lookup: CDR1 SGHDT, CDR2 YYEEEE. This was the immunoSEQ version 4 assay in survey mode. Libraries were prepared by immunoSEQ multiplex PCR; TCRdb keeps only in-frame clonotypes and omits some of them. The table lists about 43,000 clones, more than 80% of them singletons. As to this clone: As yet, its antigen is unknown.

This nonspecific control used anti-CD3/anti-CD28 bead stimulation of CD4+ T cells. CD4+ T cells upregulating both CD40 ligand and CD69 were sorted as responding cells. Sequenced here: CD4+ T cells sorted from PBMCs after approximately 19-hour stimulation, sampled from a patient who received antiretroviral therapy. This receptor was obtained from an adult man with HIV who was CMV-seropositive. The chain has TRBV5-6 and TRBJ1-1; 9 nucleotides align to TRBD1. CDR3 DNA: TGTGCCAGCAGCTTGCAGCGGACAGGGGTGAACACTGAAGCTTTCTTT. This sequence encodes CASSLQRTGVNTEAFF.